Below are 21 T cell receptor beta chains sequenced from a single sample in a study of shared clonotypes between healthy human individuals. Sequenced by immunoSEQ multiplex PCR; TCRdb stores in-frame clones only, minus some. This table holds over a million clones, 65% to 75% found once. Sequenced input: memory CD4+ T cells sorted from blood. As for subset: CD45RA-negative fraction. The origin of the receptors is a man in his late teens or twenties in good health.

The V call is TRBV6-6, the J call TRBJ2-5, with D maybe TRBD2 (5 bases). This CDR3 is built from 13 residues. Looked up from germline, CDR1 is MNHNY and CDR2 is SVGAGI (reference sequence). The V and J ends lost 10 bases and 1 base respectively, with 13 bases between them. The CDR3 protein is CATGEPPQETQYF. DNA of the CDR3: TGTGCCACCGGGGAGCCCCCCCAAGAGACCCAGTACTTC.

The chain is built from TRBV7-9 and TRBJ2-5; 11 positions agree with TRBD1. The V gene end was trimmed by 3 bases and the J gene end by 7 bases; junction bases not matched to a gene: 1. Germline CDR1 is SEHNR and CDR2 is FQNEAQ (reference sequence). The CDR3 covers 13 residues. CDR3 sequence (DNA): TGTGCCAGCAGCTTGGGACAGGGGGGGACCCAGTACTTC. Translating gives CASSLGQGGTQYF. The whole variable domain, filled in from reference TRBV7-9 and TRBJ2-5, reads DTGVSQNPRHKITKRGQNVTFRCDPISEHNRLYWYRQTLGQGPEFLTYFQNEAQLEKSRLLSDRFSAERPKGSFSTLEIQRTEQGDSAMYLCASSLGQGGTQYFGPGTRLLVL.

The chain combines TRBV28 with TRBJ2-5; no clear D. CDR3 length: 15 amino acids. V gave up 2 bases and J gave up 1 base, with 11 bases separating them. Looked up from germline, CDR1 is MDHEN and CDR2 is SYDVKM. The CDR3 sequence is CASSLEKWAQETQYF. CDR3 sequence (DNA): TGTGCCAGCAGTTTAGAAAAGTGGGCCCAAGAGACCCAGTACTTC. The full variable domain, with the rest looked up from reference TRBV28 and TRBJ2-5, is DVKVTQSSRYLVKRTGEKVFLECVQDMDHENMFWYRQDPGLGLRLIYFSYDVKMKEKGDIPEGYSVSREKKERFSLILESASTNQTSMYLCASSLEKWAQETQYFGPGTRLLVL.

This chain connects TRBV9 to TRBJ1-4, with D perhaps TRBD1 (5 bases). The germline V and J ends were trimmed by 4 bases and 5 bases, with 18 bases remaining between them. The CDR3 consists of 16 residues. Looked up from germline, CDR1 is SGDLS and CDR2 is YYNGEE. The CDR3 nucleotides are TGTGCCAGCAGCCCCACGAACAGGCCGCGCAATGAAAAACTGTTTTTT. Residues: CASSPTNRPRNEKLFF.

This chain uses TRBV5-4 with TRBJ2-7; tentatively, D is TRBD1 (6 bases). The V end was cut by 4 bases, the J end by 3 bases, with 11 bases between. Germline V gene sequence: CDR1 SGHNT, CDR2 YYREEE (reference sequence). CDR3 length: 13 residues. The CDR3 region is CASSMTGFYEQYF. The CDR3, as DNA: TGTGCCAGCAGCATGACAGGTTTCTACGAGCAGTACTTC.

The gene calls are TRBV19 and TRBJ1-1; D is unclear. The V gene's germline CDR1 is LNHDA and CDR2 SQIVND (reference sequence). V was shortened by 4 bases and J by 5 bases, with 14 bases between the two germline ends. CDR3 length equals 14 residues. In DNA, the CDR3 is TGTGCCAGTAGTAGAGATCCTTTGGGGACTGAAGCTTTCTTT. Amino acids: CASSRDPLGTEAFF.

This chain links TRBV5-1 with TRBJ2-5; no reliable D call. Trimming took 1 base from V and 0 from J, leaving 10 bases between them. This CDR3 comprises 15 residues. CDR1 is SGHRS, CDR2 YFSETQ, per germline. The CDR3 here is CASSLIPVDQETQYF. Written as DNA, the CDR3 is TGCGCCAGCAGCTTGATTCCCGTCGACCAAGAGACCCAGTACTTC.

The chain carries TRBV27 and TRBJ1-5, with 7 bases that match TRBD1. Trimming removed 6 bases from V and 6 bases from J; junction bases left unmatched: 8. The germline gives CDR1 MNHEY, CDR2 SMNVEV (reference sequence). The CDR3 runs 14 residues. As DNA, the CDR3 is TGTGCCAGCAGCCCCCAGGGGGTTCGTCAGCCCCAGCATTTT. Translation gives CASSPQGVRQPQHF.

This chain links TRBV18 with TRBJ1-6; D is uncertain. The CDR3 has 13 residues. V lost 5 bases, J lost 8 bases, and 10 bases lay in between. CDR1 is KGHSH and CDR2 is LQKENI in the germline V gene. The CDR3 coding sequence is TGTGCCAGCTCAGCCAATAGGGATTCACCCCTCCACTTT. Its protein product is CASSANRDSPLHF.

The chain recombines TRBV19 with TRBJ1-2; no definite D call. The CDR3 length is 12 residues. Trimming removed 7 bases from V and 5 bases from J, with 11 bases in between. Germline V gene sequence: CDR1 LNHDA, CDR2 SQIVND (reference sequence). The CDR3 protein is CASTTAPYGYTF. The CDR3 DNA sequence: TGTGCCAGTACCACCGCACCTTATGGCTACACCTTC.

This chain connects TRBV5-4 to TRBJ1-1; D unresolved. V was shortened by 0 bases and J by 6 bases, with 21 bases between the two germline ends. This CDR3 has 17 residues. Germline values: CDR1 SGHNT, CDR2 YYREEE (reference sequence). CDR3 DNA: TGTGCCAGCAGCTTGGGCCTGAGGAAAGATAAGGGCGCTGAAGCTTTCTTT. It codes for CASSLGLRKDKGAEAFF.

This chain joins TRBV14 and TRBJ2-1; D ambiguous. This CDR3 has 16 amino acids. V was pared by 4 bases and J by 1 base, with 14 bases between. Germline V gene data show CDR1 as SGHDN and CDR2 as FVKESK. CDR3 bases: TGTGCCAGCAGCCGGACCGGACCACCATCCTACAATGAGCAGTTCTTC. Its translation is CASSRTGPPSYNEQFF.

The V gene is TRBV2, the J gene TRBJ2-5; 11 bases fit TRBD1. This CDR3 is built from 15 residues. Germline CDR1 SNHLY, CDR2 FYNNEI. V trimming: 4 bases; J trimming: 5 bases; junction bases outside the gene matches: 6. The CDR3 DNA is TGTGCCAGCAGTGCTTGGACAGGGGGCTTGGAGACCCAGTACTTC. It translates to CASSAWTGGLETQYF.

The table lists this clone with a few counts. J is TRBJ2-7 and V is TRBV10-1; TRBD1 matches at 10 bases. The CDR3 runs 14 residues. J gave up 6 bases and V 6 bases, and 8 bases lay outside the gene matches. Germline CDR1 is WNHNN and CDR2 is SYGVQD (reference sequence). The CDR3: CASSRDRGLGEQYF. The CDR3 DNA is TGCGCCAGCAGCCGGGACAGGGGTCTTGGCGAGCAGTACTTC.

This chain uses TRBV19 with TRBJ2-6; tentative D call: TRBD1 (6 bases). This CDR3 comprises 17 residues. The V and J ends lost 5 bases and 0 bases respectively, with 14 bases between them. CDR1 is LNHDA and CDR2 is SQIVND in the germline V gene (reference sequence). CDR3 in DNA: TGTGCCAGTAGTCCCAACGACAGGATCTCTGGGGCCAACGTCCTGACTTTC. Its translation: CASSPNDRISGANVLTF.

The V and J genes are TRBV7-2 and TRBJ2-7, with no clear D. Deletions cut 4 bases from V and 6 bases from J, with 10 bases between. The germline CDR1 and CDR2 sequences are SGHTA and FQGNSA. The CDR3 length is 12 residues. The CDR3 region is CASSYGLFEQYF. For the CDR3, the DNA is TGTGCCAGCAGCTATGGATTGTTCGAGCAGTACTTC.

The V and J genes are TRBV30 and TRBJ2-7; no firm D call. The CDR3 has 12 residues. Germline CDR1 reads GTSNPN; CDR2 reads SVGIG (reference sequence). The V and J ends lost 0 bases and 6 bases respectively, with 9 bases between them. This chain's CDR3 is CAWSVRSLEQYF. CDR3 sequence (DNA): TGTGCCTGGAGTGTAAGGTCGCTCGAGCAGTACTTC. Drawing the rest from reference TRBV30 and TRBJ2-7, the complete variable domain is SQTIHQWPATLVQPVGSPLSLECTVEGTSNPNLYWYRQAAGRGLQLLFYSVGIGQISSEVPQNLSASRPQDRQFILSSKKLLLSDSGFYLCAWSVRSLEQYFGPGTRLTVT.

This sequence joins TRBV6-5 and TRBJ2-3, with D perhaps TRBD1 or TRBD2 (6 bases each). The germline gives CDR1 MNHEY, CDR2 SVGAGI. The CDR3 consists of 16 residues. Trimming removed 0 bases from V and 1 base from J, with 11 bases in between. The CDR3 nucleotides read TGTGCCAGCAGTTACTCTTCTAGGGGGGGCACAGATACGCAGTATTTT. Amino acid sequence: CASSYSSRGGTDTQYF.

The genes are TRBV28 and TRBJ2-7; D is ambiguous. The CDR3 spans 14 residues. Per germline, CDR1 MDHEN and CDR2 SYDVKM. The V gene lost 4 bases and the J gene lost 3 bases, with 13 bases spanning the gap. CDR3 amino acids: CASSSPLRDYEQYF. As DNA, the CDR3 is TGTGCCAGCAGTTCACCCCTCAGAGACTACGAGCAGTACTTC.

The DNA of the CDR3 is TGTGCCAGCAGTACCCTTTCCGGAGGGTACAATGAGCAGTTCTTC. This translates into CASSTLSGGYNEQFF. This chain uses TRBV6-1 with TRBJ2-1; weak D call: TRBD2 (6 bases). The V and J ends lost 5 bases and 4 bases respectively, with 15 bases between them. CDR1 is MNHNS and CDR2 is SASEGT in the germline V gene. The CDR3 is 15 amino acids.

The gene calls are TRBV6-1 and TRBJ2-7, with D perhaps matching TRBD1 or TRBD2 (7 bases each). This CDR3 is built from 14 residues. CDR1 MNHNS and CDR2 SASEGT come from the germline V gene. Trimming took 7 bases from V and 3 from J, leaving 16 bases between them. CDR3 protein: CASTLTGRDYEQYF. CDR3 DNA sequence: TGTGCCAGCACCCTGACAGGGAGGGACTACGAGCAGTACTTC.